This passage covers 31 T cell receptor beta chains from one sample sequenced in a study of blood T cell repertoires in COVID-19. Using immunoSEQ multiplex PCR, the repertoire was profiled, and TCRdb retains in-frame clones only, with some absent. The sample carries a few hundred thousand clones, around four fifths recorded once. The sample taken for sequencing was peripheral blood. These receptors came from a woman aged 45-65 years with acute or convalescent COVID-19.

The V gene is TRBV7-3, the J gene TRBJ1-2; D unresolved. V lost 5 bases, J lost 2 bases, and 12 bases lay in between. This CDR3 is built from 14 residues. CDR1 is SGHTA and CDR2 is FQGTGA in the germline V gene. CDR3: CASSPGGINYGYTF. CDR3 coding DNA: TGTGCCAGCAGCCCGGGCGGGATCAACTATGGCTACACCTTC.

The table lists this clone with a few counts. The chain couples TRBV5-1 to TRBJ1-4; the match to TRBD1 covers 9 bases. Germline assignment: CDR1 SGHRS and CDR2 YFSETQ. The CDR3 runs 15 residues. The J segment lost 5 bases and the V segment lost 1 base, leaving 3 bases of the junction unmatched. The DNA for the CDR3 is TGCGCCAGCAGCTTGAGCGGGACAGGGAATGAAAAACTGTTTTTT. It encodes CASSLSGTGNEKLFF.

The DNA for the CDR3 is TGTGCCAGCAGCTTGGCGCGGAGTGCTTTCTACGAGCAGTACTTC. The encoded protein is CASSLARSAFYEQYF. The chain employs TRBV5-4 and TRBJ2-7, with D unclear. Trimming took 0 bases from V and 3 from J, leaving 13 bases between them. The V gene's germline CDR1 is SGHNT and CDR2 YYREEE (reference sequence). CDR3 size: 15 residues.

This sequence joins TRBV7-9 and TRBJ1-1, with TRBD1 identical over 12 bases. Germline CDR1 is SEHNR and CDR2 is FQNEAQ (reference sequence). The V gene end was trimmed by 5 bases and the J gene end by 5 bases; junction bases not matched to a gene: 9. This CDR3 spans 16 amino acids. The CDR3 reads CASSAHRDRGRTEAFF. The CDR3 region has the DNA TGTGCCAGCAGCGCCCATCGGGACAGGGGGCGGACTGAAGCTTTCTTT. Drawing the rest from reference TRBV7-9 and TRBJ1-1, the complete variable domain is DTGVSQNPRHKITKRGQNVTFRCDPISEHNRLYWYRQTLGQGPEFLTYFQNEAQLEKSRLLSDRFSAERPKGSFSTLEIQRTEQGDSAMYLCASSAHRDRGRTEAFFGQGTRLTVV.

J is TRBJ2-7 and V is TRBV7-6; 11 nucleotides align to TRBD2. CDR1 is SGHVS, CDR2 FNYEAQ, per germline. This CDR3 contains 16 residues. J was trimmed by 1 base and V by 4 bases; bases with no gene match: 6. CDR3: CASSSLAGGNSYEQYF. The CDR3, as DNA: TGTGCCAGCAGCTCCTTAGCGGGAGGGAATTCCTACGAGCAGTACTTC.

This sequence joins TRBV14 and TRBJ2-7; 10 bases fit TRBD1. The CDR3 has 17 residues. Germline CDR1 and CDR2: SGHDN and FVKESK. After removal of 4 bases from V and 6 bases from J, the junction contained 15 bases not matched to a gene. In DNA, the CDR3 is TGTGCCAGCAGCCCTATGGGACAGGGGCCGAGGGGCAGCGAGCAGTACGTC. It translates to CASSPMGQGPRGSEQYV.

The gene calls are TRBV30 and TRBJ2-5, with D possibly TRBD1 on 5 matching bases. The CDR3 covers 11 residues. Germline loops: CDR1 GTSNPN, CDR2 SVGIG (reference sequence). Trimming cost V 6 bases and J 6 bases, with 11 bases left between them. The CDR3 here is CACQGEKTQYF. In DNA form, the CDR3 reads TGTGCCTGTCAAGGGGAAAAGACCCAGTACTTC. Variable domain in full (rest from reference TRBV30 and TRBJ2-5): SQTIHQWPATLVQPVGSPLSLECTVEGTSNPNLYWYRQAAGRGLQLLFYSVGIGQISSEVPQNLSASRPQDRQFILSSKKLLLSDSGFYLCACQGEKTQYFGPGTRLLVL.

The rearrangement uses TRBV5-1 and TRBJ2-2; TRBD2 is a possible D gene (6 bases). The CDR3 has 16 residues. In germline, CDR1 is SGHRS, CDR2 YFSETQ. The V gene lost 4 bases and the J gene lost 4 bases, with 17 bases spanning the gap. CDR3 protein: CASSLASLGGTGELFF. Written as DNA, the CDR3 is TGCGCCAGCAGCCTGGCGTCGTTGGGGGGCACCGGGGAGCTGTTTTTT.

The chain is built from TRBV19 and TRBJ2-7; D call uncertain. The CDR3 extends over 12 amino acids. CDR1 is LNHDA, CDR2 SQIVND, per germline (reference sequence). V was clipped by 5 bases and J by 2 bases, with 7 bases between them. This CDR3 reads CASSQSPYEQYF. DNA of the CDR3: TGTGCCAGTAGTCAAAGCCCCTACGAGCAGTACTTC.

This chain connects TRBV28 to TRBJ2-1; D unclear. Germline CDR1 and CDR2: MDHEN and SYDVKM. V lost 6 bases, J lost 4 bases, and 7 bases lay in between. This CDR3 contains 12 residues. CDR3 nucleotides: TGTGCCAGCAGGCAAGCTTACAATGAGCAGTTCTTC. This sequence encodes CASRQAYNEQFF.

This clone was found a few times. This sequence joins TRBV18 and TRBJ1-1; weak D call: TRBD1 (6 bases). Germline V gene sequence: CDR1 KGHSH, CDR2 LQKENI. There are 15 residues in the CDR3. V dropped 0 bases and J dropped 4 bases, with 12 bases sitting between them. The chain's CDR3 is CASSPPTGWGTEAFF. CDR3 coding DNA: TGTGCCAGCTCACCACCTACAGGGTGGGGCACTGAAGCTTTCTTT.

The CDR3 here is CASSDRPGGTTDTQYF. The CDR3 DNA is TGTGCCAGCAGTGACAGGCCAGGGGGGACCACAGATACGCAGTATTTT. J is TRBJ2-3 and V is TRBV6-4; a weak D match, TRBD1 (7 bases). Deletions cut 2 bases from V and 2 bases from J, with 14 bases between. The CDR3 consists of 16 residues. CDR1 and CDR2 (germline): MRHNA, SNTAGT.

The chain recombines TRBV19 with TRBJ1-5; tentative D call: TRBD1 (6 bases). Looked up from germline, CDR1 is LNHDA and CDR2 is SQIVND (reference sequence). V lost 10 bases, J lost 1 base, and 14 bases lay in between. The CDR3 is 14 residues long. CDR3 DNA sequence: TGTGCCACCCGTACAGGGTTCAGCAATCAGCCCCAGCATTTT. It is translated as CATRTGFSNQPQHF.

This sequence joins TRBV7-3 and TRBJ2-3, with unresolved D. The CDR3 extends over 14 amino acids. The germline V gene encodes CDR1 SGHTA and CDR2 FQGTGA. Trimming took 0 bases from V and 2 from J, leaving 6 bases between them. This CDR3 reads CASSLTQATDTQYF. For the CDR3, the DNA is TGTGCCAGCAGCTTAACGCAGGCCACAGATACGCAGTATTTT.

The rearrangement joins TRBV18 to TRBJ2-3, with D maybe TRBD1 (5 bases). Germline values: CDR1 KGHSH, CDR2 LQKENI. Trimming took off 1 base at V and 2 bases at J, with 13 bases between the two ends. CDR3 length: 16 amino acids. The CDR3 nucleotides read TGTGCCAGCTCACCACTCAGGGTCGCCCCCACAGATACGCAGTATTTT. It translates to CASSPLRVAPTDTQYF.

This sequence joins TRBV2 and TRBJ2-5, with D hard to call. CDR3 length equals 13 residues. V was cut by 5 bases and J by 2 bases, with 9 bases left in between. CDR1 is SNHLY, CDR2 FYNNEI, per germline. CDR3 in amino acids: CASSWYRQETQYF. CDR3 nucleotide sequence: TGTGCCAGCAGTTGGTACAGACAAGAGACCCAGTACTTC.

The gene calls are TRBV3-1 (or the pseudogene TRBV3-2) and TRBJ1-2; D remains unclear. The V gene lost 1 base and the J gene lost 7 bases, with 7 bases spanning the gap. The CDR3 totals 12 residues. Per germline, CDR1 LGHDT and CDR2 YNNKEL (reference sequence). CDR3 DNA: TGTGCCAGCAGCCAAGCTCTGGCTGGCTACACCTTC. Amino acid sequence: CASSQALAGYTF.

This rearrangement joins TRBV5-1 to TRBJ1-4, with no clear D. V was clipped by 0 bases and J by 2 bases, with 5 bases between them. The CDR3 contains 14 residues. From germline, CDR1 is SGHRS and CDR2 YFSETQ. CDR3 nucleotides: TGCGCCAGCAGCTTGGAAAGCACTAATGAAAAACTGTTTTTT. Encoded protein: CASSLESTNEKLFF.

The gene calls are TRBV2 and TRBJ2-7; TRBD1 matches at 9 bases. The germline V gene encodes CDR1 SNHLY and CDR2 FYNNEI. The CDR3 totals 13 residues. The V and J ends lost 7 bases and 5 bases, in that order; junction bases with no gene match: 6. The CDR3 sequence is CASMGTGLDEQYV. The CDR3 bases are TGTGCCAGCATGGGGACAGGGTTGGACGAGCAGTACGTC.

The sample holds a few counts of this clone. The chain uses TRBV5-1 and TRBJ1-1; 7 positions agree with TRBD1. This CDR3 has 13 amino acids. Germline values: CDR1 SGHRS, CDR2 YFSETQ. V gave up 1 base and J gave up 6 bases; unmatched junction bases: 3. CDR3 nucleotide sequence: TGCGCCAGCAGCTTGCAGGGGGGCGCTGAAGCTTTCTTT. This translates into CASSLQGGAEAFF.

The rearrangement links TRBV5-4 to TRBJ1-2, with D possibly TRBD1 on 5 matching bases. The CDR3 loop spans 13 amino acids. CDR1 SGHNT and CDR2 YYREEE come from the germline V gene (reference sequence). Trimming left V 10 bases short and J 3 bases short, with 16 bases between. For the CDR3, the DNA is TGTGCCGCGGCCCAGGGCGGGGACTATGGCTACACCTTC. This sequence encodes CAAAQGGDYGYTF. The full variable domain, rest sourced from reference TRBV5-4 and TRBJ1-2, is ETGVTQSPTHLIKTRGQQVTLRCSSQSGHNTVSWYQQALGQGPQFIFQYYREEENGRGNFPPRFSGLQFPNYSSELNVNALELDDSALYLCAAAQGGDYGYTFGSGTRLTVV.

The chain couples TRBV6-6 to TRBJ2-7; 11 nucleotides line up with TRBD2. V gave up 7 bases and J gave up 3 bases; unmatched junction bases: 5. The length of the CDR3 is 14 residues. In germline, CDR1 is MNHNY, CDR2 SVGAGI (reference sequence). This CDR3 is CASNTSGGYYEQYV. The CDR3 DNA follows: TGTGCCAGCAATACTAGCGGGGGATACTACGAGCAGTACGTC.

The CDR3: CASRPAGGNTGELFF. CDR3 nucleotides: TGTGCCAGCAGACCAGCGGGGGGGAACACCGGGGAGCTGTTTTTT. The V call is TRBV6-5, the J call TRBJ2-2; TRBD2 aligns across 9 bases. With 6 bases clipped from V and 1 base from J, the junction kept 3 bases outside the gene matches. This CDR3 spans 15 amino acids. Per germline, CDR1 MNHEY and CDR2 SVGAGI.

The V gene is TRBV29-1, the J gene TRBJ1-6; 8 positions agree with TRBD1. Germline loops: CDR1 SQVTM, CDR2 ANQGSEA. This CDR3 region has 12 residues. Germline trimming cut 6 bases from V and 9 bases from J; bases unmatched to any gene: 4. The CDR3 region is CSVGQGGSPLHF. CDR3 DNA sequence: TGCAGCGTAGGACAGGGCGGTTCACCCCTCCACTTT.

The gene calls are TRBV6-6 and TRBJ1-2; D is unclear. CDR3 size: 11 residues. The V gene lost 7 bases and the J gene lost 4 bases, with 7 bases spanning the gap. From germline, CDR1 is MNHNY and CDR2 SVGAGI (reference sequence). CDR3 in amino acids: CASMAGYGYTF. DNA for the CDR3: TGTGCCAGCATGGCTGGCTATGGCTACACCTTC.

The V and J genes are TRBV5-6 and TRBJ1-3; D unresolved. The CDR3 is 14 amino acids. Trimming shortened V by 5 bases and J by 0 bases, and 9 bases separated the two germline ends. Germline V gene sequence: CDR1 SGHDT, CDR2 YYEEEE. The CDR3 sequence is CASSWEPSGNTIYF. In nucleotides, the CDR3 is TGTGCCAGCAGTTGGGAGCCCTCTGGAAACACCATATATTTT. Full variable domain (outside the CDR3, taken from reference TRBV5-6 and TRBJ1-3): DAGVTQSPTHLIKTRGQQVTLRCSPKSGHDTVSWYQQALGQGPQFIFQYYEEEERQRGNFPDRFSGHQFPNYSSELNVNALLLGDSALYLCASSWEPSGNTIYFGEGSWLTVV.

V and J are TRBV6-5 and TRBJ1-2; 8 bases match TRBD1. The germline V gene has CDR1 MNHEY and CDR2 SVGAGI. With 7 bases clipped from V and 8 bases from J, the junction kept 12 bases outside the gene matches. The CDR3 loop spans 14 amino acids. DNA for the CDR3: TGTGCCAGCAACCACAGGGGGGGACCGTACGGCTACACCTTC. Translated: CASNHRGGPYGYTF.

The chain is built from TRBV3-1 (or the pseudogene TRBV3-2) and TRBJ2-5; 7 positions match TRBD1. This CDR3 is built from 15 residues. Germline CDR1 is LGHDT and CDR2 is YNNKEL (reference sequence). J lost 3 bases, V lost 3 bases, and 7 bases had no gene match. The CDR3 loop reads CASSQTRDSKETQYF. CDR3 bases: TGTGCCAGCAGCCAGACCCGGGACAGCAAAGAGACCCAGTACTTC.

This chain links TRBV29-1 with TRBJ2-3; 10 bases align to TRBD2. The CDR3 totals 14 residues. The V gene's germline CDR1 is SQVTM and CDR2 ANQGSEA. Germline trimming cut 4 bases from V and 2 bases from J; bases unmatched to any gene: 3. The CDR3 DNA reads as TGCAGCGTTGTCGGGACTAGCGTCACAGATACGCAGTATTTT. Encoded protein: CSVVGTSVTDTQYF.

In this sample, this clone turned up once. The chain's CDR3 is CASSLGGPNTEAFF. The DNA for the CDR3 is TGTGCCAGTAGTTTAGGGGGCCCGAACACTGAAGCTTTCTTT. The V and J genes are TRBV19 and TRBJ1-1; the match to TRBD1 covers 7 bases. Germline-derived CDR1 and CDR2 are LNHDA and SQIVND (reference sequence). The length of the CDR3 is 14 residues. The V gene end was trimmed by 5 bases and the J gene end by 1 base; junction bases not matched to a gene: 4.

V usage is TRBV6-1 and J usage is TRBJ2-1; 8 bases are shared with TRBD2. Trimming cost V 3 bases and J 9 bases; bases outside gene matches: 10. The CDR3 runs 15 residues. Germline CDR1 is MNHNS and CDR2 is SASEGT. CDR3 coding DNA: TGTGCCAGCAGTGAGGAACTAGCGGCTCTCGGTGAGCAGTTCTTC. It translates to CASSEELAALGEQFF.